The present T cell receptor beta chain was sequenced within a study of T cells in Graves' hyperthyroidism and ophthalmopathy. Broader study findings: Appearing also in blood were most of the thyroid clonotypes expanded above 0.001.

This clonotype came up a few times. Its specificity is not known. There were TCR beta CDR3 regions amplified from RNA transcripts. HTBI primers were used for first-round RT-PCR of the TCR CDR3. TCRdb fed the multiplex PCR reads into MiXCR, producing one record per CDR3 protein. Among roughly 500,000 distinct CDR3 sequences listed, roughly 46% were seen once. Germline lookup yields CDR1 MGHDK and CDR2 SYGVNS. The CDR3 consists of 14 residues. Trimming pared 2 bases from V and 7 bases from J, leaving 15 bases between. This clonotype originated in an adult woman with Graves' disease, either hyperthyroidism or ophthalmopathy (not recorded which). The sample comprised peripheral blood or thyroid tissue (not recorded which). The chain combines TRBV25-1 with TRBJ2-7; D is possibly TRBD1 (6 bases). CDR3 loop: CASSELARGGEQYF. The CDR3 bases are TGTGCCAGCAGTGAACTTGCCAGGGGTGGTGAGCAGTACTTC.